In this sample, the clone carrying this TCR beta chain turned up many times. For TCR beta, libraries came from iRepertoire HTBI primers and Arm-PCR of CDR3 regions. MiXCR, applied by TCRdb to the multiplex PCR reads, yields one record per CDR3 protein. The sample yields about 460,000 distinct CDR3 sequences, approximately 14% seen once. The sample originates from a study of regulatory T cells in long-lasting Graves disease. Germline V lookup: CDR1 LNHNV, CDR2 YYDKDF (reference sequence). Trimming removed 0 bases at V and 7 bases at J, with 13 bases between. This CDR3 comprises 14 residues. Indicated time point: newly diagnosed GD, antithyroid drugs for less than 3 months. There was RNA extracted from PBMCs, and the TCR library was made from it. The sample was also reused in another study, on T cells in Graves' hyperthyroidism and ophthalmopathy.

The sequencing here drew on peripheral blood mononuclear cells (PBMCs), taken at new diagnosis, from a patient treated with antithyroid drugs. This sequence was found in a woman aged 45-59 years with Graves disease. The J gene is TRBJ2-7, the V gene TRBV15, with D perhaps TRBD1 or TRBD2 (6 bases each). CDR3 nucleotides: TGTGCCACCAGCAGAGATCGGCAGGGGAGGGAGCAGTACTTC. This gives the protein CATSRDRQGREQYF.